A single sample gave rise to the 20 T cell receptor beta chains below, sequenced in a study of cytomegalovirus exposure and HLA in healthy donors. In the PCR, 60 Vbeta and 13 Jbeta primers were used. Clones were read by immunoSEQ multiplex PCR, and TCRdb kept only the in-frame ones, dropping some. The table includes about 180,000 clones, 65% to 85% detected once. The sequenced sample consisted of PBMCs. The receptors derive from a boy aged 2-15 years in good health and CMV-seronegative.

This sequence joins TRBV5-4 and TRBJ2-5; 7 bases fit TRBD1. In germline, CDR1 is SGHNT, CDR2 YYREEE (reference sequence). This CDR3 spans 13 amino acids. Trimming at V came to 4 bases and at J to 5 bases, leaving 5 bases not matched to a gene. The CDR3 here is CASSRTGAETQYF. The CDR3 DNA reads as TGTGCCAGCAGCCGAACAGGGGCGGAGACCCAGTACTTC.

The J gene is TRBJ1-4, the V gene TRBV28, with D uncertain. The CDR3 runs to 12 residues. The germline V gene has CDR1 MDHEN and CDR2 SYDVKM. V lost 3 bases, J lost 5 bases, and 4 bases lay in between. The CDR3 bases are TGTGCCAGCAGTTTCGGGAATGAAAAACTGTTTTTT. This encodes CASSFGNEKLFF.

This chain links TRBV29-1 with TRBJ2-5; 9 positions match TRBD1. Trimming cost V 7 bases and J 4 bases; bases outside gene matches: 7. From germline, CDR1 is SQVTM and CDR2 ANQGSEA. The CDR3 totals 13 residues. The CDR3 is CSAEGTGSETQYF. CDR3 nucleotide sequence: TGCAGCGCCGAAGGGACAGGGTCAGAGACCCAGTACTTC.

There are a few counts of this clone. The genes are TRBV6-1 and TRBJ2-2, with D unclear. Germline V gives CDR1 MNHNS, CDR2 SASEGT. The CDR3 totals 14 residues. V gave up 0 bases and J gave up 7 bases, with 9 bases separating them. The CDR3 here is CASSEATTFGELFF. CDR3 bases: TGTGCCAGCAGTGAAGCCACTACATTCGGGGAGCTGTTTTTT.

The chain employs TRBV10-3 and TRBJ2-5; D possibly corresponds to TRBD1 (6 bases). V lost 0 bases and J 4 bases, leaving 12 bases between the germline ends. In germline, CDR1 is ENHRY, CDR2 SYGVKD. The CDR3 is 15 residues long. DNA of the CDR3: TGTGCCATCAGTGAGTCCCAGACAGGCCCAGAGACCCAGTACTTC. Translation gives CAISESQTGPETQYF.

The chain joins TRBV5-1 to TRBJ1-1, with no clear D. Germline lookup yields CDR1 SGHRS and CDR2 YFSETQ. This CDR3 spans 14 amino acids. V lost 2 bases to trimming and J lost 1 base, with 9 bases between them. CDR3: CASSFGEANTEAFF. The CDR3 region has the DNA TGCGCCAGCAGCTTTGGGGAGGCGAACACTGAAGCTTTCTTT.

The rearrangement uses TRBV30 and TRBJ1-1; D unresolved. The CDR3 consists of 11 residues. CDR1 and CDR2 from the germline V gene are GTSNPN and SVGIG (reference sequence). The V gene lost 3 bases and the J gene lost 6 bases, with 8 bases spanning the gap. DNA of the CDR3: TGTGCCTGGAGGGGCGACGCTGAAGCTTTCTTT. Its protein product is CAWRGDAEAFF.

The chain recombines TRBV14 with TRBJ2-5; 7 bases are a match to TRBD1. The length of the CDR3 is 15 residues. With V trimmed by 0 bases and J by 7 bases, 8 bases remained unmatched. Germline V CDR1 and CDR2: SGHDN, FVKESK. Here the CDR3 reads CASSQDVGQQRTQYF. As DNA, the CDR3 is TGTGCCAGCAGCCAAGATGTGGGACAGCAAAGGACCCAGTACTTC.

This clone was observed a handful of times. The rearrangement joins TRBV11-1 to TRBJ1-1; 8 positions match TRBD1. Germline V CDR1 and CDR2: SGHAT, FQDESV (reference sequence). The length of the CDR3 is 15 residues. The V and J ends lost 2 bases and 0 bases, in that order; junction bases with no gene match: 2. This CDR3 is CASSLTGGLNTEAFF. Written as DNA, the CDR3 is TGTGCCAGCAGCTTAACAGGGGGACTGAACACTGAAGCTTTCTTT.

The chain is built from TRBV7-6 and TRBJ2-7; 7 bases match TRBD1. Germline CDR1 SGHVS, CDR2 FNYEAQ. With V trimmed by 5 bases and J by 0 bases, 4 bases remained unmatched. This CDR3 comprises 14 residues. For the CDR3, the DNA is TGTGCCAGCAGCCCGGGACAGCTCTCCTACGAGCAGTACTTC. It is translated as CASSPGQLSYEQYF.

A remark on this clone: This sample includes further DNA sequences coding for the same CDR3. The chain uses TRBV5-1 and TRBJ1-5, with no clear D. The CDR3 extends over 13 amino acids. Germline V gene data show CDR1 as SGHRS and CDR2 as YFSETQ. V was cut by 0 bases and J by 5 bases, with 6 bases left in between. The CDR3, as DNA: TGCGCCAGCAGCTTGGACAGAGATCAGCCCCAGCATTTT. Translation gives CASSLDRDQPQHF.

The chain combines TRBV12-5 with TRBJ2-3; 8 bases fit TRBD2. Germline CDR1 LGHNT, CDR2 FRNRAP. With 6 bases clipped from V and 4 bases from J, the junction kept 12 bases outside the gene matches. The CDR3 consists of 16 residues. This CDR3 is CASGMGVAGSSDTQYF. The CDR3 coding sequence is TGTGCTAGTGGGATGGGAGTAGCGGGGTCCTCAGATACGCAGTATTTT. Full variable domain (outside the CDR3, taken from reference TRBV12-5 and TRBJ2-3): DARVTQTPRHKVTEMGQEVTMRCQPILGHNTVFWYRQTMMQGLELLAYFRNRAPLDDSGMPKDRFSAEMPDATLATLKIQPSEPRDSAVYFCASGMGVAGSSDTQYFGPGTRLTVL.

The chain links TRBV6-5 to TRBJ2-1, with D uncertain. This CDR3 has 14 amino acids. The germline V gene encodes CDR1 MNHEY and CDR2 SVGAGI. Between the trimmed V and J ends, which lost 5 bases and 5 bases, there was a span of 13 bases. The CDR3 loop is CASSADSLHNEQFF. CDR3 coding DNA: TGTGCCAGCAGTGCTGACTCACTCCACAATGAGCAGTTCTTC.

The chain carries TRBV20-1 and TRBJ1-1; the D gene is possibly TRBD1 (6 bases). Germline V gene sequence: CDR1 DFQATT, CDR2 SNEGSKA (reference sequence). The length of the CDR3 is 11 residues. The V end was cut by 6 bases, the J end by 8 bases, with 13 bases between. CDR3 sequence (DNA): TGCAGTGCCTTTACGGGGACAGAAGCTTTCTTT. This codes for CSAFTGTEAFF.

The chain uses TRBV14 and TRBJ2-3; the match to TRBD2 covers 10 bases. With V trimmed by 4 bases and J by 6 bases, 10 bases remained unmatched. Germline-derived CDR1 and CDR2 are SGHDN and FVKESK. This CDR3 spans 16 amino acids. CDR3 in amino acids: CASSPRLAGVVDTQYF. CDR3 in DNA: TGTGCCAGCAGCCCGAGGCTAGCGGGAGTTGTGGATACGCAGTATTTT.

V gene TRBV2 combines with J gene TRBJ1-1; a possible D gene is TRBD1 (5 bases). The germline gives CDR1 SNHLY, CDR2 FYNNEI. V was shortened by 4 bases and J by 3 bases, with 9 bases between the two germline ends. The CDR3 has 13 amino acids. The CDR3 bases are TGTGCCAGCAGTGTTGTCAGGGACACTGAAGCTTTCTTT. As protein: CASSVVRDTEAFF.

J is TRBJ1-1 and V is TRBV5-8, with a weak D call TRBD1 (6 bases). Germline V lookup: CDR1 SGHTS, CDR2 YDEGEE. The V end was cut by 0 bases, the J end by 4 bases, with 13 bases between. The CDR3 is made up of 15 amino acids. The DNA of the CDR3 is TGTGCCAGCAGCTTGGCGGGGGGCGCTAGCACTGAAGCTTTCTTT. It is translated as CASSLAGGASTEAFF.

In this sample, this clone turned up a few times. This rearrangement joins TRBV6-6 to TRBJ1-4; 7 bases are a match to TRBD1. CDR1 MNHNY and CDR2 SVGAGI come from the germline V gene (reference sequence). This CDR3 comprises 15 residues. The V segment lost 5 bases and the J segment 10 bases; nucleotides outside the gene matches: 13. The CDR3 region is CASSLVRGPERKLFF. The CDR3 region has the DNA TGTGCCAGCAGTCTAGTAAGGGGGCCCGAAAGAAAACTGTTTTTT.

The genes are TRBV2 and TRBJ2-7, with D possibly being TRBD1 (6 bases). The CDR3 covers 16 residues. V lost 2 bases and J 6 bases, leaving 20 bases between the germline ends. CDR1 and CDR2 (germline): SNHLY, FYNNEI. The CDR3 DNA follows: TGTGCCAGCAGTGAACCGACAGGAAAACGCGGTCCCGAGCAGTACTTC. Translating it yields CASSEPTGKRGPEQYF.

CDR3 nucleotide sequence: TGTGCCAGCAGTGAAGACGAGGGAATCAATGAGCAGTTCTTC. It codes for CASSEDEGINEQFF. The chain uses TRBV6-1 and TRBJ2-1, with a weak D call TRBD2 (5 bases). Germline values: CDR1 MNHNS, CDR2 SASEGT. The V end lost 1 base, the J end lost 6 bases, and 10 bases lay between the germline ends. The CDR3 extends over 14 amino acids.